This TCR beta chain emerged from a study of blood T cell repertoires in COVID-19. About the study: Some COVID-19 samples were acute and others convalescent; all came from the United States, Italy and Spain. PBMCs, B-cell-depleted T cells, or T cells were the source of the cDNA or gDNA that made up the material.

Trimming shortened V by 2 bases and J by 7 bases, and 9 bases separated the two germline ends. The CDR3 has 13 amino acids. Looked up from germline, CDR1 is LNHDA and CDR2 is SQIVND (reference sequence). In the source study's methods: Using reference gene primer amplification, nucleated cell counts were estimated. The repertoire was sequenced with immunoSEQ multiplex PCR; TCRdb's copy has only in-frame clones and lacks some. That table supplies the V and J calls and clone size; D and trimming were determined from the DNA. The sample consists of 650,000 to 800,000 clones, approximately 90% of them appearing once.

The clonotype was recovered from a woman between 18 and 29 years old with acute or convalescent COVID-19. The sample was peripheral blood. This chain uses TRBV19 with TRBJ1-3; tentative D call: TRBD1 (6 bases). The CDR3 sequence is CASSISGANTIYF. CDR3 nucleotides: TGTGCCAGTAGTATATCAGGGGCGAACACCATATATTTT.